This T cell receptor beta chain stems from a study of spatial heterogeneity in lung cancer. Study-level results: Mutation tallies in tumors tracked expanded intratumoral alpha and beta TCR counts.

Germline-derived CDR1 and CDR2 are DFQATT and SNEGSKA (reference sequence). The V end was cut by 3 bases, the J end by 6 bases, with 20 bases between. The CDR3 contains 15 residues. Many counts were recorded for this clonotype. The target antigen is unknown. The time point here: sample taken at primary tumor resection. Every molecule of TCR cDNA had its own unique molecular identifier. TCRdb re-called the 5' RACE reads through MiXCR, storing one row per CDR3 protein. The data contain about 22,000 distinct CDR3 sequences, 2.8% of them singletons. The TCR sequence derives from a male donor with early-stage non-small cell lung cancer. The starting material was lung tumor tissue, obtained at surgery. This chain links TRBV20-1 with TRBJ1-1, with TRBD1 as a possible D gene (5 bases). The CDR3 is CSARRVGEPWSEAFF. Written as DNA, the CDR3 is TGCAGTGCTAGGAGGGTGGGGGAACCATGGTCTGAAGCTTTCTTT.